The 6 T cell receptor beta chains listed next were all sequenced from one sample in a study of blood T cell repertoires in COVID-19. The method was immunoSEQ multiplex PCR; TCRdb's version includes in-frame clones alone and lacks a portion of them. The table shows 52,000 or so clones, with around 86% occurring only once. Sequencing was performed on peripheral blood. The origin of the receptors is a man aged 80 or over with acute or convalescent COVID-19.

The genes are TRBV6-5 and TRBJ1-1; 8 nucleotides align to TRBD1. From germline, CDR1 is MNHEY and CDR2 SVGAGI. The CDR3 has 15 amino acids. V was pared by 0 bases and J by 8 bases, with 8 bases of the junction left unmatched. The DNA of the CDR3 is TGTGCCAGCAGTTACTCGAGGACAGGGATGTCAGAAGCTTTCTTT. This codes for CASSYSRTGMSEAFF.

V and J are TRBV6-1 and TRBJ2-6; D is possibly TRBD1 (5 bases). The CDR3 totals 17 residues. With 2 bases removed from V and 2 bases from J, the gap between germline ends came to 13 bases. From germline, CDR1 is MNHNS and CDR2 SASEGT. The CDR3 DNA sequence: TGTGCCAGCAGTGAATGGGATCAAGGGGCTGGGGCCAACGTCCTGACTTTC. It codes for CASSEWDQGAGANVLTF.

The chain uses TRBV19 and TRBJ2-7, with D unresolved. The CDR3 is 13 residues long. Germline V gene lookup returns CDR1 LNHDA and CDR2 SQIVND (reference sequence). Trimming stripped 4 bases from V and 2 bases from J, with 9 bases between. For the CDR3, the DNA is TGTGCCAGTAGTACCCACGGTCCCTACGAGCAGTACTTC. Encoded protein: CASSTHGPYEQYF.

The V call is TRBV9, the J call TRBJ2-1, with 10 bases that match TRBD1. The junction had 9 bases not matched to a gene; V was cut back by 4 bases and J by 5 bases. The germline CDR1 and CDR2 sequences are SGDLS and YYNGEE. The CDR3 spans 16 residues. The CDR3 loop is CASSSHGTGVNNEQFF. The CDR3 nucleotides read TGTGCCAGCAGCTCCCACGGGACAGGGGTCAACAATGAGCAGTTCTTC.

This clone was recorded only once. J is TRBJ1-1 and V is TRBV23-1, with a possible D match to TRBD1 (5 bases). TRBV23-1 is reported as an ORF; its role is uncertain. This CDR3 is 12 amino acids long. For the CDR3, the DNA is TGCTCTAACCTGACAGTGAACACTGAAGCTTTCTTT. Its translation: CSNLTVNTEAFF.

The chain employs TRBV14 and TRBJ1-4; perhaps TRBD1 as D (5 bases). The CDR3 has 16 residues. The V and J ends lost 4 bases and 3 bases respectively, with 15 bases between them. Germline CDR1 reads SGHDN; CDR2 reads FVKESK. CDR3 bases: TGTGCCAGCAGCCCGACTTGGGGCAGCTCTAATGAAAAACTGTTTTTT. It codes for CASSPTWGSSNEKLFF.